The TCR beta chain under discussion was sequenced for a study of T cell responses to AZD1222 COVID-19 vaccine (dated by TCRdb to about 2021). Broadly, across the study: AZD1222 recipients with second doses at about 4 weeks or about 12 weeks were pooled, because spike-specific TCR depth and breadth did not differ between schedules. TCR sequencing covered about 230 trial participants: about 210 given two doses of AZD1222 and approximately 26 given two doses of MenACWY control vaccine. Enrollment into the trials was organized by age into subgroups of 18-55, 56-69 and 70-plus years, and those subgroups contained roughly 150, 30 and 60 TCR-sequenced participants, respectively. General findings and caveats noted by the study authors: After two AZD1222 doses, both the breadth and the depth of spike-specific TCRs were significantly higher than at day 0 and than in MenACWY recipients. Only a handful of AZD1222 recipients were SARS-CoV-2 seropositive at baseline, limiting conclusions about previously exposed vaccinees. Because no samples from the day 14 peak response were available, repertoires could be characterized only after the peak T cell response. In the small 56-69-year group, the increase in depth fell short of significance, most likely because of low power. The vaccine-associated CD4 TCRs covered the entire spike protein, and the dominant responses fell in regions 160-218 and 743-854. Participants were mostly white British and included more females than males, and it was suggested by the authors that clonal diversity may have been underestimated. Epitopes outside the regions mutated in the B.1.351 and B.1.1.7 variants were reportedly recognized by nearly half of the unique spike-specific TCRs.

The CDR3 regions of human TCRbeta chains were analyzed by immunosequencing. The paper's processing steps were these. Repertoire TCRs were checked for matches against a reference library of SARS-CoV-2-specific TCRs that had been generated using the MIRA antigen-specificity platform. Breadth meant the fraction of unique TCRs that were SARS-CoV-2-associated, whereas depth meant the fraction of total T cells that were SARS-CoV-2-associated. Using the MIRA data, each spike-specific TCR was mapped to the spike region that the TCR reacts to and placed in a CD4 or CD8 class. Log10-transformed breadth and depth values were compared by one-way ANOVA with Sidak's multiple comparisons tests. Held by TCRdb, this immuneACCESS table contains in-frame sequences only and omits some clones. Under half of the omission traces to an unresolved V gene where checked; the cause of the rest is unknown. V and J calls and clone size come straight from that table; D and trimming were deduced from the DNA. This sample lists about 94,000 clones; about 88% were detected once. Approximately 12% of the sample comes from the top ten.

The CDR3 spans 17 residues, from the cysteine through the phenylalanine. Only the CDR3 part of the read is kept: 51 bases, read in frame from the first base. V lost 6 bases and J lost 7 bases; the stretch between them is 22 bases long. According to the germline V gene, CDR1 reads MDHEN and CDR2 reads SYDVKM. This clone showed up just once. What antigen it recognizes has not been identified. No clone much larger than this one lies a single base away; base qualities are absent. Taken with the paper, the label for time point translates to: baseline before first vaccination. Vaccinee samples came from UK trials COV001 and COV002, including a single-blind randomized controlled phase 2/3 trial of AZD1222 (ChAdOx1 nCoV-19) in healthy adults. For TCRbeta chain sequencing, PBMC samples from trial participants were taken at day 0 and at day 28 after the second dose.

The source of this sequence is an adult in good health. Rearrangement joined TRBV28 to TRBJ1-6; TRBD1 is a weak D gene call, 6 bases matching. Sample: peripheral blood, taken on day 0 of AZD1222 vaccination. The nucleotide sequence is TGTGCCAGCAGATCACTTGGGGGGCAGGTAGTAAATTCACCCCTCCACTTT. The resulting protein is CASRSLGGQVVNSPLHF.